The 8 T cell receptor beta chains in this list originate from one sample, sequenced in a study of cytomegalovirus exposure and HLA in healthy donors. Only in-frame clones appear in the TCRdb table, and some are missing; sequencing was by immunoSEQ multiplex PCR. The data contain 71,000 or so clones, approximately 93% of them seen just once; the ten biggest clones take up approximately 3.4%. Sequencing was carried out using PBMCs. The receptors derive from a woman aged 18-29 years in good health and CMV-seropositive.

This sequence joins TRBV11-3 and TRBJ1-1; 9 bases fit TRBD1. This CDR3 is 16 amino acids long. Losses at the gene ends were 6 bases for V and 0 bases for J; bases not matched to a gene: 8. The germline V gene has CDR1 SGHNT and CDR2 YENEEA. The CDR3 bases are TGTGCCAGCAGAGGGGAGCGGACAGGGGTGAACACTGAAGCTTTCTTT. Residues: CASRGERTGVNTEAFF.

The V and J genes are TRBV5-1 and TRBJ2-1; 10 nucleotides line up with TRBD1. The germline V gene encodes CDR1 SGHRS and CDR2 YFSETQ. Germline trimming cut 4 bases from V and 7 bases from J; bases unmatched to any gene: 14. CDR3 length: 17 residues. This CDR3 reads CASSAGQGFGPYNEQFF. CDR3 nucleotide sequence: TGCGCCAGCAGCGCGGGACAGGGGTTCGGTCCGTATAATGAGCAGTTCTTC.

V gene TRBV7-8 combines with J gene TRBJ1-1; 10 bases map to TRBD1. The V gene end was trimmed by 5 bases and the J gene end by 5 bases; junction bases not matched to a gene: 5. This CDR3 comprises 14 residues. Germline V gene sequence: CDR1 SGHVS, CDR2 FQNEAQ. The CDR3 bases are TGTGCCAGCAGCCTGGACAGGGGGAGGACTGAAGCTTTCTTT. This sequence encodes CASSLDRGRTEAFF.

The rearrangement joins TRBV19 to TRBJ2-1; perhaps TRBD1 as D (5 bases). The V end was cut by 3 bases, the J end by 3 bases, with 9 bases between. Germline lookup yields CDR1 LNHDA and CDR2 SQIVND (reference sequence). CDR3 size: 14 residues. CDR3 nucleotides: TGTGCCAGTAGTATGGACCAGGGCTACAATGAGCAGTTCTTC. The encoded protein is CASSMDQGYNEQFF.

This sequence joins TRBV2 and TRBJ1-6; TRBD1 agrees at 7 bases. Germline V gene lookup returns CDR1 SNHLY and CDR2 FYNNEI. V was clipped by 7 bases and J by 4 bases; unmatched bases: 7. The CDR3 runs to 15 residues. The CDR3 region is CASKHRGQYNSPLHF. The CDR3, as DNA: TGTGCCAGCAAACACAGGGGACAGTATAATTCACCCCTCCACTTT.

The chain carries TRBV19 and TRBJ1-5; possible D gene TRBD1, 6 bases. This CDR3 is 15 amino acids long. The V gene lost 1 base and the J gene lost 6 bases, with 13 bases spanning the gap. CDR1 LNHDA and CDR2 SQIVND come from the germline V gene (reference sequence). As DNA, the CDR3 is TGTGCCAGTAGTATAGGCAGGGGATTTCTTCAGCCCCAGCATTTT. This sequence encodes CASSIGRGFLQPQHF.

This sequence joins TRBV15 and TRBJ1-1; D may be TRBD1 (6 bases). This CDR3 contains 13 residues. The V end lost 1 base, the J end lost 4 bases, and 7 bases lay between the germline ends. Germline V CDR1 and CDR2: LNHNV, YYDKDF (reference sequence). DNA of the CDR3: TGTGCCACCAGCAGAGGCAGGGGCACTGAAGCTTTCTTT. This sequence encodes CATSRGRGTEAFF.

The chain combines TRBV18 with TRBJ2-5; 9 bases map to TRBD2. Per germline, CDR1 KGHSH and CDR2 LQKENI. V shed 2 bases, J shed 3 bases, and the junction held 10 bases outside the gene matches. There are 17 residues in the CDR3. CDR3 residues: CASSPDLAAGGKETQYF. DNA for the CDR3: TGTGCCAGCTCACCAGATTTGGCAGCGGGGGGAAAAGAGACCCAGTACTTC. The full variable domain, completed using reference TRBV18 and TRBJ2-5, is NAGVMQNPRHLVRRRGQEARLRCSPMKGHSHVYWYRQLPEEGLKFMVYLQKENIIDESGMPKERFSAEFPKEGPSILRIQQVVRGDSAAYFCASSPDLAAGGKETQYFGPGTRLLVL.